This T cell receptor (beta chain) was sequenced in a study of T-cell reconstitution after alpha-beta-depleted transplantation in children. CDR3 length: 19 amino acids. The V segment lost 5 bases and the J segment 0 bases; nucleotides outside the gene matches: 12. Findings of the study overall: At the one-year point after transplant, T-cell counts and TCRbeta diversity were found to come mostly from T cells that had been newly produced. Expanded clones from the graft, numbering several hundred, reportedly supplied alpha-beta T cells about two months after transplant.

This clonotype occurred a few times. The antigen remains unidentified. Unique molecular identifiers were incorporated during preparation of the TCRbeta library. Using its own MiXCR run on the PCR reads, TCRdb lists one record per CDR3 protein. This table holds about 900,000 distinct CDR3 sequences, around 30% found once. V and J are TRBV12-3 or TRBV12-4 and TRBJ2-1; 11 positions agree with TRBD1. The sequencing used PBMCs, mostly from graft donor cells, collected 360 days after TCRalphabeta/CD19-depleted stem cell transplant. This sequence was found in a boy younger than two who had a stem cell transplant for SCID, so the T cells may come from the graft donor. The CDR3, as DNA: TGTGCCAGCAGTGGCCCCCGGGACAGGGGGAAGGGCTCCTACAATGAGCAGTTCTTC. Protein product: CASSGPRDRGKGSYNEQFF.